A selection of T cell receptor beta chains follows, all from one sample in a study of blood T cell repertoires in COVID-19. Libraries were prepared by immunoSEQ multiplex PCR; TCRdb keeps only in-frame clonotypes and omits some of them. This sample has 30,000 to 50,000 clones, with 79% found just once. Sequenced: peripheral blood. The receptor source for this set is a man in his 70s with acute or convalescent COVID-19. Each CDR3 is given with its conserved first and last residue. Each record gives: V gene, D gene, clone size, J gene, CDR3 protein, CDR3 DNA. A D gene is named only where the DNA matches it firmly. Clone sizes are given selectively: once, few, many, or a class where the clone is expanded.

>TRBV5-1|TRBD2|-|TRBJ2-1
CASSLGASGNEQFF
TGCGCCAGCAGCTTGGGAGCTAGCGGCAATGAGCAGTTCTTC
>TRBV28|-|-|TRBJ2-3
CASSLWEGEGTDTQYF
TGTGCCAGCAGTTTATGGGAGGGGGAGGGTACAGATACGCAGTATTTT
>TRBV19|TRBD1|-|TRBJ1-5
CASSIGVGLGTVALRSNQPQHF
TGTGCCAGTAGTATAGGCGTCGGGTTAGGGACAGTGGCCCTTAGGAGCAATCAGCCCCAGCATTTT
>TRBV27|-|once|TRBJ1-6
CASSFRQNNSPLHF
TGTGCCAGCAGTTTTCGACAGAATAATTCACCCCTCCACTTT
>TRBV12-3/TRBV12-4|-|-|TRBJ2-1
CASSLPGNEQFF
TGTGCCAGCAGTCTCCCGGGGAATGAGCAGTTCTTC
>TRBV5-8|-|few|TRBJ1-4
CASSDRTVEKLFF
TGTGCCAGCAGTGACCGGACTGTTGAAAAACTGTTTTTT
>TRBV6-1|-|once|TRBJ1-1
CASSEAGGLQNTEAFF
TGTGCCAGCAGTGAAGCGGGGGGGTTACAGAACACTGAAGCTTTCTTT
>TRBV21-1|-|-|TRBJ2-3
CASSKVTPASGSTDTQYF
TGTGCCAGCAGCAAAGTGACCCCGGCTAGCGGGAGCACAGATACGCAGTATTTT
>TRBV19|-|-|TRBJ1-5
CASRIEQGSSNQPQHF
TGTGCCAGTAGAATTGAGCAGGGGAGTAGCAATCAGCCCCAGCATTTT
>TRBV5-8|TRBD1|-|TRBJ2-2
CASSSGGVLITGELFF
TGTGCCAGCAGCTCAGGGGGCGTTCTTATCACCGGGGAGCTGTTTTTT
>TRBV27|-|-|TRBJ2-3
CASSLSWRGTDTQYF
TGTGCCAGCAGTTTATCTTGGCGGGGCACAGATACGCAGTATTTT
>TRBV20-1|-|-|TRBJ2-1
CSASESRNEQFF
TGCAGTGCTAGTGAATCCCGCAATGAGCAGTTCTTC
>TRBV11-1|-|few|TRBJ1-2
CASSFGRTEIDYGYTF
TGTGCCAGCAGCTTCGGCCGAACAGAAATCGACTATGGCTACACCTTC
>TRBV25-1|-|many|TRBJ2-3
CASSFGGLSADTQYF
TGTGCCAGCAGTTTCGGGGGGCTGAGCGCAGATACGCAGTATTTT
>TRBV7-3|-|-|TRBJ2-7
CASSPLGGPYEQYF
TGTGCCAGCAGCCCCCTCGGGGGGCCCTACGAGCAGTACTTC
>TRBV4-3|TRBD2|-|TRBJ2-7
CASSQGLAGPPTEQYF
TGCGCCAGCAGCCAAGGACTAGCGGGCCCCCCTACGGAGCAGTACTTC
>TRBV19|-|few|TRBJ1-2
CASKARQDYGYTF
TGTGCCAGTAAGGCGAGACAGGACTATGGCTACACCTTC
>TRBV29-1|TRBD1|-|TRBJ2-2
CSVEDDKTGRTGELFF
TGCAGCGTTGAAGATGACAAGACAGGGAGAACCGGGGAGCTGTTTTTT
>TRBV28|TRBD1|-|TRBJ1-2
CASSLATGGGYTF
TGTGCCAGCAGTTTAGCGACAGGGGGCGGCTACACCTTC
>TRBV5-4|TRBD1|medium-sized|TRBJ1-6
CASSLQGMYSPLHF
TGTGCCAGCAGTTTACAGGGGATGTATTCACCCCTCCACTTT
>TRBV6-5|TRBD1|once|TRBJ1-2
CASRPGTVAGYTF
TGTGCCAGCAGGCCCGGGACAGTAGCCGGCTACACCTTC
>TRBV15|-|-|TRBJ2-7
CATSRDPTVSYEQYF
TGTGCCACCAGCAGAGATCCTACAGTTTCCTACGAGCAGTACTTC
>TRBV6-2/TRBV6-3|TRBD2|-|TRBJ2-6
CASSNGLRRERAGANVLTF
TGTGCCAGCAGTAACGGATTGCGGCGGGAGCGGGCTGGGGCCAACGTCCTGACTTTC
>TRBV10-3|-|-|TRBJ2-1
CAISDPGLTDNEQFF
TGTGCCATCAGTGACCCGGGACTTACAGACAATGAGCAGTTCTTC
>TRBV14|TRBD2|once|TRBJ2-1
CASSQALWASGSEDEQFF
TGTGCCAGCAGCCAAGCCCTGTGGGCTAGCGGGAGCGAAGATGAGCAGTTCTTC
>TRBV14|TRBD2|-|TRBJ2-7
CASSQDQGGSYPYEQYF
TGTGCCAGCAGCCAAGATCAGGGCGGGAGCTACCCCTACGAGCAGTACTTC
>TRBV29-1|TRBD2|-|TRBJ2-1
CSVLHYSGSSYNEQFF
TGCAGCGTCCTCCACTATAGCGGGTCATCCTACAATGAGCAGTTCTTC
>TRBV11-2|TRBD1|-|TRBJ2-7
CAAAGTGGYEQYF
TGTGCCGCTGCCGGGACAGGGGGGTACGAGCAGTACTTC
>TRBV28|TRBD1|once|TRBJ2-2
CASSSTGVMLAGELFF
TGTGCCAGCAGTTCCACAGGGGTTATGTTGGCCGGGGAGCTGTTTTTT
>TRBV18|-|-|TRBJ2-5
CASSPSHAVETQYF
TGTGCCAGCTCACCATCACACGCCGTGGAGACCCAGTACTTC
>TRBV7-9|-|once|TRBJ2-7
CASSLARDTRGSEQYF
TGTGCCAGCAGCTTAGCGAGGGACACCCGTGGGAGCGAGCAGTACTTC
>TRBV29-1|-|-|TRBJ1-1
CSVGRGMNTEAFF
TGCAGCGTTGGGAGAGGGATGAACACTGAAGCTTTCTTT
>TRBV24-1|-|-|TRBJ1-2
CATSDPQGNYGYTF
TGTGCCACCAGTGACCCTCAGGGGAACTATGGCTACACCTTC
>TRBV19|-|-|TRBJ2-5
CASSSRELADYKYF
TGTGCCAGTAGTTCCCGGGAACTAGCTGATTACAAGTACTTC
>TRBV24-1|-|-|TRBJ1-1
CATSMGGAGNTEAFF
TGTGCCACCTCCATGGGGGGGGCAGGGAACACTGAAGCTTTCTTT
>TRBV2|-|-|TRBJ1-5
CASSEAQGNQPQHF
TGTGCCAGCAGTGAAGCCCAGGGCAATCAGCCCCAGCATTTT
>TRBV28|-|few|TRBJ1-1
CASRRGGNTEAFF
TGTGCCAGCAGAAGGGGGGGTAACACTGAAGCTTTCTTT
>TRBV19|-|-|TRBJ1-1
CASSLPGHPPEAFF
TGTGCCAGTAGCCTGCCGGGACATCCCCCTGAAGCTTTCTTT
>TRBV11-3|TRBD2|-|TRBJ2-3
CASSLDGLEPPYF
TGTGCCAGCAGCTTGGATGGACTAGAACCCCCGTATTTT
>TRBV9|-|-|TRBJ2-3
CASSVAGSTDTQYF
TGTGCCAGCAGCGTAGCGGGGAGCACAGATACGCAGTATTTT
>TRBV28|TRBD1|-|TRBJ1-6
CASRAGQGNWSPLHF
TGTGCCAGCAGGGCGGGACAGGGGAACTGGTCACCCCTCCACTTT
>TRBV4-2|-|-|TRBJ1-2
CASSQDTQGIDGYTF
TGTGCCAGCAGCCAAGATACGCAGGGGATCGATGGCTACACCTTC
>TRBV7-2|TRBD2|-|TRBJ2-3
CASSLPTSGVDTQYF
TGTGCCAGCAGCTTACCTACTAGCGGGGTAGATACGCAGTATTTT
>TRBV28|TRBD1|once|TRBJ2-6
CASREGALSGANVLTF
TGTGCCAGCAGAGAGGGGGCTCTCTCTGGGGCCAACGTCCTGACTTTC
>TRBV5-1|TRBD1|-|TRBJ1-1
CASSPTGPLEAFF
TGCGCCAGCAGCCCGACAGGGCCCTTAGAAGCTTTCTTT
>TRBV11-2|TRBD1|-|TRBJ2-7
CASSPKPGQGHAEQYF
TGTGCCAGCAGCCCAAAGCCGGGACAGGGACATGCCGAGCAGTACTTC
>TRBV19|TRBD1|-|TRBJ1-1
CASSDRGPTEAFF
TGTGCCAGTTCCGACAGGGGGCCCACTGAAGCTTTCTTT
>TRBV5-1|TRBD1|-|TRBJ2-5
CASSLSFRQGAGETQYF
TGCGCCAGCAGCTTGAGCTTTCGACAGGGGGCCGGAGAGACCCAGTACTTC